This TCR beta chain came from a study of shared clonotypes between healthy human individuals. In the study overall: Participating donors consisted of two women and a few men aged 18 to 49.

This clone appeared a single time. Its antigen is undetermined. Some clones are missing from TCRdb's copy, which holds only in-frame ones; the method was immunoSEQ multiplex PCR. In the table there are around 1.5 million clones, 98% of which are singletons. Study-wide results and limits: Sorted-subset samples were not fully sequenced, rarefaction indicated. Compared with memory subsets, naive subsets generally had larger estimated richness.

The CDR3 totals 15 residues. Per germline, CDR1 SGHNT and CDR2 YYREEE (reference sequence). V gave up 4 bases and J gave up 1 base, with 15 bases separating them. The sample was naive CD4+ T cells sorted from blood. The subset is: CD45RA+ positively selected. The V and J genes are TRBV5-4 and TRBJ2-7; D gene uncertain. This receptor was taken from a man aged 30 to 39 in good health. The CDR3 DNA reads as TGTGCCAGCAGCACCGGAGTCGCTACGTCCTACGAGCAGTACTTC. Protein product: CASSTGVATSYEQYF.